A single T cell receptor beta chain is shown here with its context. The sample is drawn from a study of blood T cell repertoires in COVID-19. Study-level background: T cells, B-cell-depleted T cells, or PBMCs provided the cDNA or gDNA that served as material.

In the original workflow: Amplification with reference gene primers provided the estimates of nucleated cell counts. Libraries were prepared by immunoSEQ multiplex PCR; TCRdb keeps only in-frame clonotypes and omits some of them. D and trimming were read from the DNA, whereas the V and J calls and clone size are those reported in that table. The data show more than 85,000 clones, with 90% seen just once and less than 2% held by the top ten. This CDR3 region has 14 residues. Germline V gene sequence: CDR1 MNHEY, CDR2 SMNVEV (reference sequence). The V gene end was trimmed by 4 bases and the J gene end by 2 bases; junction bases not matched to a gene: 4.

This chain links TRBV27 with TRBJ2-7; 8 positions agree with TRBD1. Input material: peripheral blood. This sequence originates from a man in his fifties or sixties with acute or convalescent COVID-19. The CDR3: CASSSIQGAYEQYF. Here the CDR3 DNA reads TGTGCCAGCAGTTCAATACAGGGGGCCTACGAGCAGTACTTC.